The 10 T cell receptor beta chains presented below share a single source sample, sequenced in a study of blood T cell repertoires in COVID-19 (TCRdb year 2020). The library was prepared using the immunoSEQ multiplex PCR assay. TCRdb's version of the immuneACCESS table is confined to in-frame rearrangements and falls short of the full clone set. An unresolved V gene accounts for under half of the shortfall where checked; the remainder is of unknown origin. A total of around 300,000 clones appear in this sample, around four fifths of them only once. Approximately 3.8% of the sample goes to the ten largest clones. Sequenced input: peripheral blood. The receptors derive from a woman aged 50 to 60 with active or convalescent COVID-19.

V is TRBV18 and J is TRBJ1-2; D perhaps matches TRBD1 (5 bases). The V end lost 3 bases, the J end lost 2 bases, and 16 bases lay between the germline ends. The CDR3 extends over 16 amino acids. Germline V gene sequence: CDR1 KGHSH, CDR2 LQKENI. The CDR3 here is CASSPYTGDGNYGYTF. CDR3 nucleotides: TGTGCCAGCTCACCGTATACAGGTGACGGGAACTATGGCTACACCTTC. Together with reference TRBV18 and TRBJ1-2, the CDR3 gives the full variable domain: NAGVMQNPRHLVRRRGQEARLRCSPMKGHSHVYWYRQLPEEGLKFMVYLQKENIIDESGMPKERFSAEFPKEGPSILRIQQVVRGDSAAYFCASSPYTGDGNYGYTFGSGTRLTVV.

The chain carries TRBV6-1 and TRBJ1-5; possibly TRBD1 for D (6 bases). The CDR3 covers 15 residues. Deletions cut 2 bases from V and 4 bases from J, with 12 bases between. The germline CDR1 and CDR2 sequences are MNHNS and SASEGT. The CDR3 region is CASSETGHINQPQHF. CDR3 bases: TGTGCCAGCAGTGAAACAGGGCATATTAATCAGCCCCAGCATTTT.

This sequence joins TRBV5-4 and TRBJ2-1; TRBD2 agrees at 9 bases. CDR3 size: 17 residues. Trimming took 5 bases from V and 3 from J; bases not matched to a gene: 12. The germline V gene encodes CDR1 SGHNT and CDR2 YYREEE (reference sequence). The CDR3 here is CASSLTSGGNLYNEQFF. For the CDR3, the DNA is TGTGCCAGCAGTTTGACTAGCGGAGGAAACCTCTACAATGAGCAGTTCTTC.

This chain connects TRBV20-1 to TRBJ2-7; TRBD2 is a possible D gene (6 bases). Germline V gene sequence: CDR1 DFQATT, CDR2 SNEGSKA (reference sequence). V lost 6 bases to trimming and J lost 3 bases, with 9 bases between them. The CDR3 runs 11 residues. The CDR3 region has the DNA TGCAGTGCCCAGGAGGGCTACGAGCAGTACTTC. This encodes CSAQEGYEQYF.

DNA for the CDR3: TGTGCCAGCAGTTTGGGAGGCACAGATACGCAGTATTTT. Protein: CASSLGGTDTQYF. This sequence joins TRBV28 and TRBJ2-3; D may be TRBD2 (5 bases). CDR3 length: 13 residues. V was trimmed by 3 bases and J by 1 base, leaving 5 bases between them. The germline gives CDR1 MDHEN, CDR2 SYDVKM. The full variable domain, in which reference TRBV28 and TRBJ2-3 provide the parts outside the CDR3, is DVKVTQSSRYLVKRTGEKVFLECVQDMDHENMFWYRQDPGLGLRLIYFSYDVKMKEKGDIPEGYSVSREKKERFSLILESASTNQTSMYLCASSLGGTDTQYFGPGTRLTVL.

The chain is built from TRBV6-4 and TRBJ1-6; 8 bases are a match to TRBD1. Losses at the gene ends were 0 bases for V and 10 bases for J; bases not matched to a gene: 5. From germline, CDR1 is MRHNA and CDR2 SNTAGT. CDR3 length: 15 amino acids. CDR3 sequence reads: CASSDSGQGGSPLHF. The CDR3 nucleotides are TGTGCCAGCAGTGACTCCGGACAGGGCGGCTCACCCCTCCACTTT.

V and J are TRBV9 and TRBJ2-3; 9 bases are shared with TRBD2. The CDR3 loop spans 16 amino acids. J was trimmed by 5 bases and V by 4 bases; bases with no gene match: 11. The germline gives CDR1 SGDLS, CDR2 YYNGEE. CDR3 bases: TGTGCCAGCAGCCTAGAACCGGGACTAGCAGGAGATACGCAGTATTTT. This encodes CASSLEPGLAGDTQYF.

The rearrangement uses TRBV2 and TRBJ1-5; D is ambiguous. The CDR3 length is 15 residues. Trimming left V 8 bases short and J 2 bases short, with 16 bases between. Germline values: CDR1 SNHLY, CDR2 FYNNEI. The DNA of the CDR3 is TGTGCCAGCCGTCGGGAGGTCCTAGGCAATCAGCCCCAGCATTTT. Its translation is CASRREVLGNQPQHF.

V gene TRBV19 combines with J gene TRBJ1-2; 9 positions match TRBD1. V dropped 2 bases and J dropped 8; count of bases not matched to a gene: 9. CDR3 length: 15 residues. CDR1 and CDR2 from the germline V gene are LNHDA and SQIVND (reference sequence). CDR3 sequence reads: CASSIPTRTGVGYTF. The CDR3 region has the DNA TGTGCCAGTAGTATACCAACCCGGACAGGGGTCGGCTACACCTTC.

The chain is built from TRBV6-5 and TRBJ1-2, with D maybe TRBD1 (5 bases). The CDR3 loop spans 13 amino acids. Germline-derived CDR1 and CDR2 are MNHEY and SVGAGI. Trimming shortened V by 6 bases and J by 4 bases, and 12 bases separated the two germline ends. The CDR3 reads CASRSGRLYGYTF. The CDR3 DNA sequence: TGTGCCAGCAGGTCAGGGCGCCTCTATGGCTACACCTTC.